A selection of T cell receptor beta chains follows, all from one sample in a study of PD-1 blockade in classical Hodgkin lymphoma. Generated by immunoSEQ multiplex PCR, the TCRdb table keeps only in-frame clones and is missing some. The table lists 30,000 to 35,000 clones, 90% of them singletons. Sequences were derived from CD4+ T cells from blood, sampled at baseline. The source is a human donor with classical Hodgkin lymphoma. The CDR3 runs from the conserved cysteine through the conserved F or W. The order of the fields is V gene, J gene, clone size, D gene, CDR3 DNA, CDR3 protein. The D gene is left open where the match is weak. Where a row states a size, it is once, few, many or the class of an expanded clone; other rows omit it.

TRBV4-1	TRBJ2-7	NA	TRBD2	TGCGCCAGCAGCCCCGACCTTACTAGCGGAGGCCCCCGGTACGAGCAGTACTTC	CASSPDLTSGGPRYEQYF
TRBV28	TRBJ2-3	NA	TRBD2	TGTGCCAGCAGTTCTAGCGGGAGGGTCCCAGATACGCAGTATTTT	CASSSSGRVPDTQYF
TRBV11-3	TRBJ2-3	NA	NA	TGTGCCAGCAGCTTAGGTCGAAATAGGGGAAATACAGATACGCAGTATTTT	CASSLGRNRGNTDTQYF
TRBV7-9	TRBJ2-1	few	NA	TGTGCCAGCAGCTTAGTCCCGGGACCCAAAAACTATGAGCAGTTCTTC	CASSLVPGPKNYEQFF
TRBV10-3	TRBJ1-2	NA	NA	TGTGCCGGAAAGGGGGGCGATGGCTACACCTTC	CAGKGGDGYTF
TRBV2	TRBJ1-1	NA	TRBD1	TGTGCCAGCGAGACGGACAGGGGGTTCACTGAAGCTTTCTTT	CASETDRGFTEAFF
TRBV28	TRBJ2-6	NA	NA	TGTGCCAGCAGTGGTGGCGGAACTGGGGCCAACGTCCTGACTTTC	CASSGGGTGANVLTF
TRBV5-6	TRBJ2-3	NA	TRBD2	TGTGCCAGCAGCTTTAGCGGGGGGGTAGGTATGGATACGCAGTATTTT	CASSFSGGVGMDTQYF
TRBV28	TRBJ2-3	NA	NA	TGTGCCAGCAGTTTTGTTTCTCTGGGACTCTCTAGCACAGATACGCAGTATTTT	CASSFVSLGLSSTDTQYF
TRBV4-1	TRBJ2-5	NA	TRBD2	TGCGCCAGCAGCCAAGGAGGTCTAGCGGGACCACAAGAGACCCAGTACTTC	CASSQGGLAGPQETQYF
TRBV7-8	TRBJ1-2	NA	TRBD1	TGTGCCAGCAGCCTAGGTAGGGGCAGGGGGCGCCCCTATGGCTACACCTTC	CASSLGRGRGRPYGYTF
TRBV7-2	TRBJ2-3	NA	TRBD2	TGTGCCAGCAGCCAGGGACTAGCGGTAGATACGCAGTATTTT	CASSQGLAVDTQYF
TRBV7-9	TRBJ2-1	NA	NA	TGTGCCAGCAGCTTATTTTCCGTGGTATCCGGGTTAACCTACAATGAGCAGTTCTTC	CASSLFSVVSGLTYNEQFF
TRBV6-1	TRBJ2-2	NA	NA	TGTGCCAGCAGTGAAAGGACGGCGGCGGTTTCCGGGGAGCTGTTTTTT	CASSERTAAVSGELFF
TRBV1	TRBJ2-3	NA	NA	TGCACCAGCAGCCAAGGAGGACTAGCGGGAGTAGATGGAGATACGCAGTATTTT	CTSSQGGLAGVDGDTQYF
TRBV11-1	TRBJ2-7	NA	NA	TGTGCCAGCAGCTTTATAAGGGACGGTCGTAGCTCCTACGAGCAGTACTTC	CASSFIRDGRSSYEQYF
TRBV28	TRBJ1-5	NA	NA	TGTGCCAGCAGCCCACACAGAGAGGAACAGCCCCAGCATTTT	CASSPHREEQPQHF
TRBV5-1	TRBJ2-7	NA	NA	TGCGCCAGCAGCTTGGGGGGTTCGGGAGCGCCTCCAAGGGAGCAGTACTTC	CASSLGGSGAPPREQYF
TRBV19	TRBJ1-2	NA	NA	TGTGCCAGTAGTATTACAGCCTATGGCTACACCTTC	CASSITAYGYTF
TRBV5-1	TRBJ1-1	NA	NA	TGCGCCAGCAGATTACCCCGGGACACTCCCTCTGAAGCTTTCTTT	CASRLPRDTPSEAFF
TRBV6-1	TRBJ1-2	NA	NA	TGTGCCAGCAGACCCAGCGGACCCCAGGGCTACACCTTC	CASRPSGPQGYTF
TRBV18	TRBJ2-7	NA	NA	TGTGCCAGCTCACGCCGGGACTACGAGCAGTACTTC	CASSRRDYEQYF
TRBV2	TRBJ2-3	NA	NA	TGTGCCAGCGCCCAGGGAACAGATACGCAGTATTTT	CASAQGTDTQYF
TRBV5-1	TRBJ1-1	NA	NA	TGCGCCAGCAGCTTTGGGCGTGGTTCGGGATATGGAACTGAAGCTTTCTTT	CASSFGRGSGYGTEAFF